This T cell receptor beta chain was captured by sequencing in a study of OX40 agonist ivuxolimab in advanced cancers. The table came from immunoSEQ multiplex PCR; TCRdb's copy has only in-frame clones and leaves some out. The sample yields about 62,000 clones, approximately 92% seen once. From germline, CDR1 is SGDLS and CDR2 YYNGEE. The CDR3 consists of 13 residues. The V gene end was trimmed by 3 bases and the J gene end by 8 bases; junction bases not matched to a gene: 5. This receptor was identified in an adult with an advanced solid tumor such as melanoma, head and neck, liver or kidney cancer. The genes are TRBV9 and TRBJ2-1, with 7 positions matching TRBD1. Sequenced here: CD4+ or CD8+ T cells sorted from blood, sampled in a trial of the OX40 agonist ivuxolimab. The chain's CDR3 is CASSATGADEQFF. CDR3 nucleotide sequence: TGTGCCAGCAGCGCCACAGGGGCGGATGAGCAGTTCTTC.